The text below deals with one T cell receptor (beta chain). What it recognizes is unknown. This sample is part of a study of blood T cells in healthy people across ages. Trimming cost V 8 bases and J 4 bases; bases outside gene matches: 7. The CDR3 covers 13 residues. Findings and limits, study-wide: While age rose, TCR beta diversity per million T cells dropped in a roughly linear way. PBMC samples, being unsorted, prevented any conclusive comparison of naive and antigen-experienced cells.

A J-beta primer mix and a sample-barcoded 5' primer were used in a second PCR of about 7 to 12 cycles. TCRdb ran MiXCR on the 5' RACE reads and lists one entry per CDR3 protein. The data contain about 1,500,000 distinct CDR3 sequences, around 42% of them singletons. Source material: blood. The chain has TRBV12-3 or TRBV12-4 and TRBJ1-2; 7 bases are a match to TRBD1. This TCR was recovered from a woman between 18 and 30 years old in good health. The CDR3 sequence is CASGTTGFYGYTF. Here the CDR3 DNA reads TGTGCCAGCGGAACGACAGGGTTCTATGGCTACACCTTC.